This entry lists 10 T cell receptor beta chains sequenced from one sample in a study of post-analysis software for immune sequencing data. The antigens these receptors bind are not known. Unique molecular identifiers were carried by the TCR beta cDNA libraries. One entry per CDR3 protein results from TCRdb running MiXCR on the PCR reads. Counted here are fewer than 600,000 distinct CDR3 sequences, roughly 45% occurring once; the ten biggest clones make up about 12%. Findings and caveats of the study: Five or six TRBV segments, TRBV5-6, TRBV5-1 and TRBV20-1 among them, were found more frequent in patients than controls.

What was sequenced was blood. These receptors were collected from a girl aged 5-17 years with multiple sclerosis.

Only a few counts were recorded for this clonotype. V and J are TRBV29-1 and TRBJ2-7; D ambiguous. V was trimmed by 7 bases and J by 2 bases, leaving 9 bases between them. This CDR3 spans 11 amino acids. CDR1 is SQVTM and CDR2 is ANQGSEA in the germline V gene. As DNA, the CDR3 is TGCAGCGCCATCGACCCCTACGAGCAGTACTTC. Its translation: CSAIDPYEQYF.

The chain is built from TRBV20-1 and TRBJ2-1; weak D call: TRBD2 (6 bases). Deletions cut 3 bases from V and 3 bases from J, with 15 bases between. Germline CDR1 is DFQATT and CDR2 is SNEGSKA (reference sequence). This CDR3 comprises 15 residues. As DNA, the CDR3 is TGCAGTGCTAGTACCGCGGGGAAAAGCTACAATGAGCAGTTCTTC. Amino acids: CSASTAGKSYNEQFF.

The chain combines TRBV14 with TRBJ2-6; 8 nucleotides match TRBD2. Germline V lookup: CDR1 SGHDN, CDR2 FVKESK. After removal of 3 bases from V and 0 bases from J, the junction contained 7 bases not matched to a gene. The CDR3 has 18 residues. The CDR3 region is CASSQRTSLGSGANVLTF. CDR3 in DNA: TGTGCCAGCAGCCAGAGGACTAGCTTAGGCTCTGGGGCCAACGTCCTGACTTTC. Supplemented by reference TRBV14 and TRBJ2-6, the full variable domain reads EAGVTQFPSHSVIEKGQTVTLRCDPISGHDNLYWYRRVMGKEIKFLLHFVKESKQDESGMPNNRFLAERTGGTYSTLKVQPAELEDSGVYFCASSQRTSLGSGANVLTFGAGSRLTVL.

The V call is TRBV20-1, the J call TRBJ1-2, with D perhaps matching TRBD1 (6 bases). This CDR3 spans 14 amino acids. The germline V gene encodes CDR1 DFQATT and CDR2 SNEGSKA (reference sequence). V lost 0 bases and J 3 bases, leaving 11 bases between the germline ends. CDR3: CSARDIAGDYGYTF. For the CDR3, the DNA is TGCAGTGCTAGAGATATTGCAGGGGACTATGGCTACACCTTC.

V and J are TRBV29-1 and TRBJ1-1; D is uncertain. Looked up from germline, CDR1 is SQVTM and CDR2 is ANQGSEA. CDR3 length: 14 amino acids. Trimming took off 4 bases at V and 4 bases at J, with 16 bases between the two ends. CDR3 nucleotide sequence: TGCAGCGTTGTCGGTCTTCTCGGGCGCACTGAAGCTTTCTTT. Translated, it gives CSVVGLLGRTEAFF.

CDR3 protein: CASRGVMNIQYF. Written as DNA, the CDR3 is TGTGCCAGCAGAGGTGTGATGAACATTCAGTACTTC. The rearrangement joins TRBV27 to TRBJ2-4, with no clear D. The germline CDR1 and CDR2 sequences are MNHEY and SMNVEV (reference sequence). V gave up 6 bases and J gave up 7 bases, with 10 bases separating them. The CDR3 contains 12 residues.

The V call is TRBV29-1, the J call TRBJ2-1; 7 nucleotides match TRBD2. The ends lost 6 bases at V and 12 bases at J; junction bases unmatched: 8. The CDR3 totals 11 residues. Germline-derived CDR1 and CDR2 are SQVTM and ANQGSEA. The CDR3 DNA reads TGCAGCGTCCCTCCGGGAGGTGGGCAGTTCTTC. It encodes CSVPPGGGQFF.

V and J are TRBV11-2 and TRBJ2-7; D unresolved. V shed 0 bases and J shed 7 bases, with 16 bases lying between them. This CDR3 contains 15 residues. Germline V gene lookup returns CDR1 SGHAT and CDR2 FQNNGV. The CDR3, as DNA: TGTGCCAGCAGCTTAGAGCATACGGCAACTGGAGAGCAGTACTTC. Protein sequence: CASSLEHTATGEQYF.

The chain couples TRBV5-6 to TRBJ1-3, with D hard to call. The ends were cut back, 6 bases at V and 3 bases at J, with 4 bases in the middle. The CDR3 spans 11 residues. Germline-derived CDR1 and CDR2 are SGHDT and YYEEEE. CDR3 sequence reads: CASTFGNTIYF. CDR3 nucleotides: TGTGCCAGCACCTTTGGAAACACCATATATTTT.

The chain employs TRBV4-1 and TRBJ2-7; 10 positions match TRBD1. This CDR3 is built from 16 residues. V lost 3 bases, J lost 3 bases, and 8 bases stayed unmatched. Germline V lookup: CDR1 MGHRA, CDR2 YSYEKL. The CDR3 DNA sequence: TGCGCCAGCAGCCATACTAGAGGACAGGGGGGCTACGAGCAGTACTTC. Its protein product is CASSHTRGQGGYEQYF.